Listed here are 12 T cell receptor beta chains from one sample, sequenced in a study of T cell repertoires in cytomegalovirus infection. TCRdb independently ran MiXCR on the reads; one entry per CDR3 protein. The data contain around 290,000 distinct CDR3 sequences, roughly 25% of them seen just once; the ten biggest clones take up approximately 14%. The source material was PBMCs. The receptors were gathered from a human donor in good health (CMV status not recorded). Some clones in this sample may be carry-over from other donors' samples.

This clonotype was seen repeatedly, ten times or more. The J gene is TRBJ2-5, the V gene TRBV7-2, with D perhaps TRBD2 (5 bases). Trimming removed 1 base from V and 5 bases from J, with 11 bases in between. CDR3 length: 14 residues. Germline V lookup: CDR1 SGHTA, CDR2 FQGNSA. The CDR3 is CASSLVGSSETQYF. The CDR3 DNA follows: TGTGCCAGCAGCTTAGTTGGGAGCTCGGAGACCCAGTACTTC.

This clonotype turned up a few times. The V and J genes are TRBV5-1 and TRBJ1-1; 8 nucleotides align to TRBD1. V was clipped by 5 bases and J by 5 bases; unmatched bases: 8. CDR3 length: 14 amino acids. The germline V gene has CDR1 SGHRS and CDR2 YFSETQ. The CDR3 DNA follows: TGCGCCAGCAGACAAGGACAGGGTTGGACTGAAGCTTTCTTT. Its protein is CASRQGQGWTEAFF.

There are many counts of this clonotype. The V call is TRBV12-3 or TRBV12-4, the J call TRBJ1-3; D unclear. The CDR3 totals 13 residues. V shed 7 bases and J shed 2 bases, with 9 bases lying between them. The CDR3 sequence is CASKSLTGNTIYF. Written as DNA, the CDR3 is TGTGCCAGCAAGTCACTGACTGGAAACACCATATATTTT.

The V and J genes are TRBV6-2 or TRBV6-3 and TRBJ1-2; 8 bases match TRBD1. This CDR3 comprises 15 residues. Per germline, CDR1 MNHEY and CDR2 SVGEGT. With V trimmed by 3 bases and J by 8 bases, 11 bases remained unmatched. Here the CDR3 reads CASSYLAAGGIGYTF. CDR3 coding DNA: TGTGCCAGCAGTTATCTCGCCGCAGGGGGCATCGGCTACACCTTC.

This chain connects TRBV29-1 to TRBJ1-4; tentatively, D is TRBD1 (6 bases). CDR3 length: 13 residues. V dropped 7 bases and J dropped 7 bases, with 16 bases sitting between them. From germline, CDR1 is SQVTM and CDR2 ANQGSEA. CDR3 coding DNA: TGCAGCGCTCGTCAACAGGGTCGTGAAAAACTGTTTTTT. This encodes CSARQQGREKLFF.

This clonotype occurred a few times. The chain links TRBV7-9 to TRBJ2-3, with D perhaps matching TRBD1 (7 bases). V was shortened by 5 bases and J by 0 bases, with 12 bases between the two germline ends. The CDR3 runs 15 residues. The V gene's germline CDR1 is SEHNR and CDR2 FQNEAQ (reference sequence). CDR3 protein: CASSQGGTSTDTQYF. For the CDR3, the DNA is TGTGCCAGCAGCCAGGGGGGCACTAGCACAGATACGCAGTATTTT.

The chain recombines TRBV12-3 or TRBV12-4 with TRBJ2-1; 11 nucleotides match TRBD1. CDR3 length equals 16 residues. V lost 4 bases and J lost 7; bases outside the gene matches: 9. The CDR3 DNA sequence: TGTGCCAGCAGTTCTCAAATTGGGACAGGGGGGAATGAGCAGTTCTTC. Its protein is CASSSQIGTGGNEQFF.

This clonotype was found a few times. This could be a read error, since a much larger clone is one nucleotide away. The rearrangement links TRBV7-6 to TRBJ2-1; 9 bases fit TRBD2. Per the germline V gene, CDR1 is SGHVS and CDR2 is FNYEAQ. The CDR3 length is 15 residues. The DNA for the CDR3 is TGTGTCAGCAGCCAGGGACTAGCTCGTTACAATGAGCAGTTCTTC. Amino acids: CVSSQGLARYNEQFF.

The rearrangement uses TRBV28 and TRBJ2-1, with 11 positions matching TRBD2. Germline CDR1 and CDR2: MDHEN and SYDVKM. There are 16 residues in the CDR3. Trimming cost V 2 bases and J 2 bases; bases outside gene matches: 2. CDR3 sequence reads: CASSLPSGGPYNEQFF. Written as DNA, the CDR3 is TGTGCCAGCAGTTTACCTAGCGGGGGGCCCTACAATGAGCAGTTCTTC.

This chain connects TRBV29-1 to TRBJ1-2; TRBD1 agrees at 8 bases. Trimming cost V 6 bases and J 6 bases; bases outside gene matches: 6. The germline gives CDR1 SQVTM, CDR2 ANQGSEA. The CDR3 has 12 residues. The DNA for the CDR3 is TGCAGCGTAACCGGGACAGGACATGGCTACACCTTC. Its protein product is CSVTGTGHGYTF.

In regard to this clonotype: It is unclear where the CDR3 begins or ends on the DNA, so no DNA is shown, and the CDR3 is as TCRdb lists it. The rearrangement joins TRBV27 to TRBJ1-5; the D segment call TRBD1 is taken from the table without a DNA check. The CDR3 sequence runs 15 residues, both termini included. CDR1 and CDR2 (germline): MNHEY, SMNVEV (reference sequence). The CDR3 here is CASRVGQGAGQPRHF.

This clonotype was observed many times. This chain connects TRBV10-2 to TRBJ2-2, with a weak D call TRBD1 (5 bases). There are 17 residues in the CDR3. CDR1 and CDR2 from the germline V gene are WSHSY and SAAADI. V lost 0 bases and J lost 1, with 12 bases in between. CDR3 protein: CASSESSGPLNTGELFF. CDR3 nucleotide sequence: TGCGCCAGCAGTGAGTCGTCAGGGCCACTGAACACCGGGGAGCTGTTTTTT.